These 18 T cell receptor beta chains were all obtained from the same sample, sequenced in a study. TCRdb itself ran the 5' RACE reads through MiXCR, one entry per CDR3 protein. The sample lists about 32,000 distinct CDR3 sequences; 25% to 30% were seen once. The sorted Tregs were CD4+CD25+CD127-/low cells. Sequencing was carried out using tumor-infiltrating Tregs sorted from the breast tumor. The source of these receptors is a female donor with breast cancer.

This clonotype occurred once. Just one base apart from a much larger clone, this may be a read error. CDR3 protein: CARSPKGELAGGKSSYNEQFF. In DNA form, the CDR3 reads TGCGCCCGCAGCCCTAAGGGAGAACTAGCGGGCGGCAAAAGCTCCTACAATGAGCAGTTCTTC. The J gene is TRBJ2-1, the V gene TRBV4-1; 9 bases match TRBD2. This CDR3 is 21 amino acids long. CDR1 and CDR2 (germline): MGHRA, YSYEKL.

With regard to this clonotype: A much larger clone is a single base away; this may be a read error. The CDR3 DNA is TGTGCCAGCAGCTTATGGACAGGGTACAATGAGCAGTTCTTC. It is translated as CASSLWTGYNEQFF. This rearrangement joins TRBV5-6 to TRBJ2-1, with 8 bases identical to TRBD1. V dropped 2 bases and J dropped 4; count of bases not matched to a gene: 2. The length of the CDR3 is 14 residues. Germline V gene data show CDR1 as SGHDT and CDR2 as YYEEEE.

This clonotype is labeled medium-sized (0.01 to 0.1%). The rearrangement links TRBV20-1 to TRBJ1-1, with 7 bases lining up with TRBD1. This CDR3 is built from 14 residues. V gave up 3 bases and J gave up 3 bases; unmatched junction bases: 7. The V gene's germline CDR1 is DFQATT and CDR2 SNEGSKA (reference sequence). The CDR3 spells CSARGTAEDTEAFF. As DNA, the CDR3 is TGCAGTGCTAGGGGGACAGCGGAGGACACTGAAGCTTTCTTT.

In regard to this clonotype: This may arise from a read error, as a much more abundant clone is one base away. The rearrangement links TRBV10-3 to TRBJ1-5, with a weak D call TRBD1 (6 bases). The CDR3 has 14 residues. Germline V gene lookup returns CDR1 ENHRY and CDR2 SYGVKD. The CDR3 region is CAISELGDNQTQHF. The CDR3 nucleotides are TGTGCCATCAGTGAGCTGGGGGACAATCAGACCCAGCATTTT.

The chain is built from TRBV6-6 and TRBJ1-5; TRBD1 is a possible D gene (5 bases). The V gene's germline CDR1 is MNHNY and CDR2 SVGAGI (reference sequence). The V gene lost 6 bases and the J gene lost 7 bases, with 16 bases spanning the gap. The CDR3 sequence is 14 residues long. The CDR3 nucleotides read TGTGCCAGCAGCAACGACAGCGGGGGACAGCCCCAGCATTTT. Translated, it gives CASSNDSGGQPQHF.

As to this clonotype: It may be a read error: a sequence one base away is much more abundant. V and J are TRBV5-1 and TRBJ1-2, with D unresolved. Trimming stripped 2 bases from V and 4 bases from J, with 9 bases between. CDR1 and CDR2 from the germline V gene are SGHRS and YFSETQ. The length of the CDR3 is 13 residues. CDR3 bases: TGCGCCAGCAGCTTCCGGCGCCCCTATGGCTACACCTTC. As protein: CASSFRRPYGYTF.

This clonotype was detected many times. The rearrangement links TRBV28 to TRBJ2-1, with 9 positions matching TRBD2. CDR3 length: 13 residues. Trimming at V came to 6 bases and at J to 4 bases, leaving 1 base not matched to a gene. Germline assignment: CDR1 MDHEN and CDR2 SYDVKM. The CDR3 DNA reads TGTGCCAGCAGGACTAGCGGTTACAATGAGCAGTTCTTC. It specifies CASRTSGYNEQFF.

This CDR3 is CASSLLRYQPQHF. As DNA, the CDR3 is TGTGCCAGCAGTTTACTGAGGTATCAGCCCCAGCATTTT. The chain couples TRBV12-3 or TRBV12-4 to TRBJ1-5; D is ambiguous. CDR3 length: 13 amino acids. V lost 2 bases and J lost 5, with 7 bases in between.

The V gene is TRBV14, the J gene TRBJ1-3, with D possibly matching TRBD1 (5 bases). This CDR3 is built from 12 residues. The V end was cut by 3 bases, the J end by 9 bases, with 9 bases between. Germline loops: CDR1 SGHDN, CDR2 FVKESK. The CDR3 region is CASSHAGSTIYF. In DNA form, the CDR3 reads TGTGCCAGCAGCCACGCAGGGAGCACCATATATTTT.

This clonotype was detected many times. V is TRBV4-1 and J is TRBJ1-3; D uncertain. The germline gives CDR1 MGHRA, CDR2 YSYEKL. V was cut by 1 base and J by 5 bases, with 12 bases left in between. This CDR3 is built from 15 residues. This chain's CDR3 is CASSQGDFGRNTIYF. CDR3 DNA: TGCGCCAGCAGCCAAGGGGATTTTGGGAGAAACACCATATATTTT.

This sequence joins TRBV3-1 and TRBJ2-6, with D possibly called TRBD1 or TRBD2 (5 bases each). From germline, CDR1 is LGHDT and CDR2 YNNKEL (reference sequence). The CDR3 contains 21 residues. V was trimmed by 1 base and J by 4 bases, leaving 26 bases between them. This chain's CDR3 is CASSQAFRDAIVIWGANVLTF. CDR3 DNA: TGTGCCAGCAGCCAAGCATTCCGGGACGCCATTGTGATATGGGGGGCCAACGTCCTGACTTTC.

This clonotype has only a few counts. The chain links TRBV20-1 to TRBJ2-2; no definite D call. The CDR3 is made up of 14 amino acids. CDR1 is DFQATT and CDR2 is SNEGSKA in the germline V gene (reference sequence). V was shortened by 0 bases and J by 3 bases, with 8 bases between the two germline ends. In DNA, the CDR3 is TGCAGTGCTAGAGATCTACGGGACACCGGGGAGCTGTTTTTT. Translated, it gives CSARDLRDTGELFF.

This clonotype was detected only a few times. V gene TRBV15 combines with J gene TRBJ2-1; D gene uncertain. The CDR3 consists of 12 residues. CDR1 LNHNV and CDR2 YYDKDF come from the germline V gene (reference sequence). Trimming took off 0 bases at V and 5 bases at J, with 2 bases between the two ends. The CDR3 is CATSREHNEQFF. CDR3 bases: TGTGCCACCAGCAGAGAACACAATGAGCAGTTCTTC.

This clonotype was recorded at least ten times. The gene calls are TRBV6-5 and TRBJ1-5; the D gene is possibly TRBD1 (5 bases). The V and J ends lost 0 bases and 3 bases respectively, with 9 bases between them. The CDR3 has 15 residues. Germline V gives CDR1 MNHEY, CDR2 SVGAGI. The CDR3 loop reads CASSYSRGPNQPQHF. In nucleotides, the CDR3 is TGTGCCAGCAGTTACTCGAGGGGACCCAATCAGCCCCAGCATTTT.

Concerning this clonotype itself: Here the CDR3 omits its conserved ending phenylalanine or tryptophan, so a read error is the likely source. In DNA form, the CDR3 reads TGTGCCAGCAACCAAGATGTTAATGAGCAGTTCTCC. Translation gives CASNQDVNEQFS. J is TRBJ2-1 and V is TRBV3-1; D gene ambiguous. Germline V gene data show CDR1 as LGHDT and CDR2 as YNNKEL (reference sequence). The CDR3 runs to 12 residues.

In its sample, this clonotype was seen many times. V gene TRBV5-1 combines with J gene TRBJ2-1, with D hard to call. CDR3 length: 16 amino acids. CDR1 SGHRS and CDR2 YFSETQ come from the germline V gene. Trimming pared 0 bases from V and 8 bases from J, leaving 18 bases between. This CDR3 is CASSLVGTGGVDEQFF. For the CDR3, the DNA is TGCGCCAGCAGCTTGGTAGGCACTGGTGGTGTGGATGAGCAGTTCTTC.

This clonotype is medium-sized in the sample. The chain links TRBV9 to TRBJ2-1; D gene unclear. CDR3 size: 14 residues. Germline CDR1 is SGDLS and CDR2 is YYNGEE. V lost 0 bases to trimming and J lost 2 bases, with 6 bases between them. The CDR3 reads CASSVAATYNEQFF. In DNA, the CDR3 is TGTGCCAGCAGCGTAGCGGCGACCTACAATGAGCAGTTCTTC.

This chain joins TRBV5-1 and TRBJ2-6; TRBD1 might be the D (6 bases). Trimming removed 4 bases at V and 0 bases at J, with 11 bases between. CDR1 is SGHRS, CDR2 YFSETQ, per germline. This CDR3 is 16 amino acids long. The CDR3 spells CASSPQGDSGANVLTF. The CDR3 nucleotides are TGCGCCAGCAGCCCACAGGGAGACTCTGGGGCCAACGTCCTGACTTTC.